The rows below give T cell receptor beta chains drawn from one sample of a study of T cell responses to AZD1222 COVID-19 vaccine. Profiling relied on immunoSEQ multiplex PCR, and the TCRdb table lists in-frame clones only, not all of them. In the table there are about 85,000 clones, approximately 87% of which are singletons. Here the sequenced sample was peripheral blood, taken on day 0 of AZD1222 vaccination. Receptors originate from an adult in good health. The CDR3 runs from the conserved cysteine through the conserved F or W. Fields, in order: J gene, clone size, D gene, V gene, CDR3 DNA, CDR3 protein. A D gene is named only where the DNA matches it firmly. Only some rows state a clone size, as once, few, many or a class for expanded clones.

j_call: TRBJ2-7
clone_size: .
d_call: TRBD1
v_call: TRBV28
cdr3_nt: TGTGCCAGCAGTGACCCGACAGGGGGCTCCTACGAGCAGTACTTC
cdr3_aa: CASSDPTGGSYEQYF

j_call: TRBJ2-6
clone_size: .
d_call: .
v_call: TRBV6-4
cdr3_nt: TGTGCCAGCAGTGACAGGGTTGGGGCCAACGTCCTGACTTTC
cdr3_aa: CASSDRVGANVLTF

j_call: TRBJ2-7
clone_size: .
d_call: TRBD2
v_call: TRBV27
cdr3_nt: TGTGCCAGCAGTTCTGCCCCAAGGACTAGTCTAAGCTCCTACGAGCAGTACTTC
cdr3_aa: CASSSAPRTSLSSYEQYF

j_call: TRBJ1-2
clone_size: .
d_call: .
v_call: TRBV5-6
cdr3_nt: TGTGCCAGCAGCTTGCCTGCAAACTATGGCTACACCTTC
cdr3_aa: CASSLPANYGYTF

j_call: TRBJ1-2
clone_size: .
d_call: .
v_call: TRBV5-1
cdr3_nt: TGCGCCAGCAGCTCGGACAGCACCTATGGCTACACCTTC
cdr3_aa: CASSSDSTYGYTF

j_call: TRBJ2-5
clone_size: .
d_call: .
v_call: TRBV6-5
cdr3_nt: TGTGCCAGCAGCACCCCAAGAGGTGGGCAGGAGACCCAGTACTTC
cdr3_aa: CASSTPRGGQETQYF

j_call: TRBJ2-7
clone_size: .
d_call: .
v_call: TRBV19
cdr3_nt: TGTGCCAGTAGTACCAGGGACGGGAGCTACGAGCAGTACTTC
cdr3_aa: CASSTRDGSYEQYF

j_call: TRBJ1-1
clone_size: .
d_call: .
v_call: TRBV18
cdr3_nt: TGTGCCAGCTCACCATGGGAGACAAAGAACACTGAAGCTTTCTTT
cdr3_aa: CASSPWETKNTEAFF

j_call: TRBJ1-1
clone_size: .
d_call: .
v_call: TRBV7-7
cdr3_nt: TGTGCTAGCAGCTTAGACAGGAACACTGAAGCTTTCTTT
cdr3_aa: CASSLDRNTEAFF

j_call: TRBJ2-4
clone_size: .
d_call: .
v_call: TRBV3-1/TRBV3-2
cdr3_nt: TGTGCCAGCAGCCAAGATTTGAACATGATTGCCAAAAACATTCAGTACTTC
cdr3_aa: CASSQDLNMIAKNIQYF

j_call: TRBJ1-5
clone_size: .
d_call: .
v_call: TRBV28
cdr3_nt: TGTGCCAGCAGTCGGGGAATCACATCAGCCCAGCATTTT
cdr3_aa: CASSRGITSAQHF

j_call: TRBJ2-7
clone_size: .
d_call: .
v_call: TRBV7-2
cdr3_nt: TGTGCCAGCAGCTTAGGTCAATTCGGCTACGAGCAGTACTTC
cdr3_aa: CASSLGQFGYEQYF

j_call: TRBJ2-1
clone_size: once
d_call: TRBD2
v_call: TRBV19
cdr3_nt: TGTGCCAGTATGACTAGCGGGGGCCAGAGCTCCTACAATGAGCAGTTCTTC
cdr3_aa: CASMTSGGQSSYNEQFF

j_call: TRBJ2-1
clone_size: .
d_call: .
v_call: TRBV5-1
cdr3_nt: TGCGCCAGCAACGGGGCTGAGTCCTACAATGAGCAGTTCTTC
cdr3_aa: CASNGAESYNEQFF

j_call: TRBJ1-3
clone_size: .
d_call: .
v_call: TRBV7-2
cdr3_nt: TGTGCCAGCAGCTTAATAGGGAGCTCTGGAAACACCATATATTTT
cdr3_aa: CASSLIGSSGNTIYF

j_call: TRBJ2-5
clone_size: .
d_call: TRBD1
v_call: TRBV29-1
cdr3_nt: TGCAGCGTCGTCCCGGGACAGGGGCGAGAGACCCAGTACTTC
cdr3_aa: CSVVPGQGRETQYF

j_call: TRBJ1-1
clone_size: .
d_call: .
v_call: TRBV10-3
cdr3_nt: TGTGCCACCACCCGGACAGAGAACACTGAAGCTTTCTTT
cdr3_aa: CATTRTENTEAFF

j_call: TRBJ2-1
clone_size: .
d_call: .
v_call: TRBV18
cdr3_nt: TGTGCCAGCTCACCAATCCCCGGGATTAGCGAGCAGTTCTTC
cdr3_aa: CASSPIPGISEQFF

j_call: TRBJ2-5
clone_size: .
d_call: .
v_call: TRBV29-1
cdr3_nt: TGCAGCGGTGGAGAACCCAAAGAGACCCAGTACTTC
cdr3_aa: CSGGEPKETQYF

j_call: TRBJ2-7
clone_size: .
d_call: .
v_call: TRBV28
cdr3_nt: TGTGCCAGCAGCCTCCTGTCGGGCGAGCAGTACTTC
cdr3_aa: CASSLLSGEQYF

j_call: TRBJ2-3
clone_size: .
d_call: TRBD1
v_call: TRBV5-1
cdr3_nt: TGCGCCAGCAGCTTGGAGACAGGGGTGACAGATACGCAGTATTTT
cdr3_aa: CASSLETGVTDTQYF

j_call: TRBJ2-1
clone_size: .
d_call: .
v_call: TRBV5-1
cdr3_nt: TGCGCCAGCATAATGGGGGCGGGCGAATCCTACAATGAGCAGTTCTTC
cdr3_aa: CASIMGAGESYNEQFF

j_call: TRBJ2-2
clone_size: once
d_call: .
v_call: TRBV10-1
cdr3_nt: TGCGCCAGCAGTGATGCTAGCGAGAACACCGGGGAGCTGTTTTTT
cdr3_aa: CASSDASENTGELFF

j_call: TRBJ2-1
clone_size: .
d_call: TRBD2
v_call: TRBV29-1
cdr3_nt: TGCAGCGTCCCCCGGGCAGCGGGAGCTGTCAGTGAGCAGTTCTTC
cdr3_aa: CSVPRAAGAVSEQFF

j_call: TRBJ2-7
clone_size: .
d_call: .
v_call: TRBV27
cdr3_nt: TGTGCCAGCAGTTTTAGGGGTTTTGTGAGCTACGAGCAGTACTTC
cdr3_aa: CASSFRGFVSYEQYF

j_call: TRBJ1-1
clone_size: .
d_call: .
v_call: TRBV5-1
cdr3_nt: TGCGCCAGCAGCTTGAATAACCCCAACACTGAAGCTTTCTTT
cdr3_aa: CASSLNNPNTEAFF

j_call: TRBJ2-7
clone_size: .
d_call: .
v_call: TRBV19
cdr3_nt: TGTGCCAGTACCAGGGGGGACGGAGGCTACGAGCAGTACTTC
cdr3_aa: CASTRGDGGYEQYF

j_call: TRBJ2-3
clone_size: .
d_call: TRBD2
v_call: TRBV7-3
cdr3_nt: TGTGCCAGCAGCGCCAGGACTAGCGGGGGCCCCACAGATACGCAGTATTTT
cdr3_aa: CASSARTSGGPTDTQYF

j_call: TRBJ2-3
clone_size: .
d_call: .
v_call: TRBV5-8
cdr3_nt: TGTGCCAGCAGCCCTGATACTAGCACAGATACGCAGTATTTT
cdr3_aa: CASSPDTSTDTQYF

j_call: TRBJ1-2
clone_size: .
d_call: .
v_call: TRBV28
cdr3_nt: TGTGCCAGCCGCAGGGATTCCGGCTACACCTTC
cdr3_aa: CASRRDSGYTF

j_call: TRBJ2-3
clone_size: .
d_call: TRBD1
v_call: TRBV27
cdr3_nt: TGTGCCAGCAGCCGACAGGGAGCACCCGCAGATACGCAGTATTTT
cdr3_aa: CASSRQGAPADTQYF

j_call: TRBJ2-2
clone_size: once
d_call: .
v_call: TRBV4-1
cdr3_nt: TGCGCCAGCAGCCAAGAGGGGGGAACGGGGATCACCGGGGAGCTGTTTTTT
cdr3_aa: CASSQEGGTGITGELFF

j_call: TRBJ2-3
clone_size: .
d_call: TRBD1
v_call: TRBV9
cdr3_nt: TGTGCCAGCAGCCCCAGACAGGGCATAGATACGCAGTATTTT
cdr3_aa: CASSPRQGIDTQYF

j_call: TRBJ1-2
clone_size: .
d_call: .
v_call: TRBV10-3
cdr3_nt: TGTGCCATCAGGTTGGGGGACGACTACTCTGGCTACACCTTC
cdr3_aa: CAIRLGDDYSGYTF

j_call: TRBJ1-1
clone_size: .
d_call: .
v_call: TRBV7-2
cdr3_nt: TGTGCCAGCAGCTTAGTTCAGGGATGGAACACTGAAGCTTTCTTT
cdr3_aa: CASSLVQGWNTEAFF

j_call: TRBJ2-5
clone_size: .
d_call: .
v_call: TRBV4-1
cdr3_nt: TGCGCCAGCAGCCCCCGGGAAGCGGGAGAGACCCAGTACTTC
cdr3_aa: CASSPREAGETQYF

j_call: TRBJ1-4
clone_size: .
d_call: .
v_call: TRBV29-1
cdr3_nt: TGCAGCGCAAGGGACACGGCTAATGAAAAACTGTTTTTT
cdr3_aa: CSARDTANEKLFF

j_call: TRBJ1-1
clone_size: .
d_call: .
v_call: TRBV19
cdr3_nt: TGTGCCAGTAAGCCTGGGGCAACGAACACTGAAGCTTTCTTT
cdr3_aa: CASKPGATNTEAFF

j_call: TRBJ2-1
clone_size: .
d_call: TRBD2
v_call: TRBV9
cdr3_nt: TGTGCCAGCAGCGTGTCTAGCGGGGGGGCTCATGAGCAGTTCTTC
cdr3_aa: CASSVSSGGAHEQFF

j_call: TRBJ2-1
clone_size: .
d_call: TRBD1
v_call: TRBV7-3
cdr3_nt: TGTGCCAGCAGCTTAACCGGGACAGGGGGCTACAATGAGCAGTTCTTC
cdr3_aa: CASSLTGTGGYNEQFF

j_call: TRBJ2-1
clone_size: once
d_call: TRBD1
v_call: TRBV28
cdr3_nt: TGTGCCAGCAGTCCCCCCGCAGGGGGCGGAAAAAATGAGCAGTTCTTC
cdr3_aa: CASSPPAGGGKNEQFF

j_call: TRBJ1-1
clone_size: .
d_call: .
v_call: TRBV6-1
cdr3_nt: TGTGCCAGCAGTGATGTAAGGGGGGGTGAAGCTTTCTTT
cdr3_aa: CASSDVRGGEAFF

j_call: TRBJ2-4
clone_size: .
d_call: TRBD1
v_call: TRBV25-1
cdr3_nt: TGTGCCAGCAGTGAACTCCGACAGGGACCTCAGTACTTC
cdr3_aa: CASSELRQGPQYF

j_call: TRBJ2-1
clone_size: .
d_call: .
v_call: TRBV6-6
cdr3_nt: TGTGCCAGCAGTTACTCGAGGCCGGGCCATGAGCAGTTCTTC
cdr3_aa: CASSYSRPGHEQFF

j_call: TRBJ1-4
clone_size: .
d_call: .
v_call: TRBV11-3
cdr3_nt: TGTGCCAGCAGCTTAGTGGCAGGAGGGGATGGTGAAAAACTGTTTTTT
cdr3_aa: CASSLVAGGDGEKLFF

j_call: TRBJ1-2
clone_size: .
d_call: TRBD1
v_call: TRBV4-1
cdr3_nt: TGCGCCAGCAGTCTCCGGGACAGGGAAGGCTATGGCTACACCTTC
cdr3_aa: CASSLRDREGYGYTF

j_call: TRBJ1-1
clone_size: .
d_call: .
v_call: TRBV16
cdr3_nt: TGTGCCAGCAGCCCCCGGCGGGGGAGCACTGAAGCTTTCTTT
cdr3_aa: CASSPRRGSTEAFF

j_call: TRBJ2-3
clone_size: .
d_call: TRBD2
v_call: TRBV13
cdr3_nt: TGTGCCAGCACATCGACTAGCGGGAGGGCCTTGGGCACAGATACGCAGTATTTT
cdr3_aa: CASTSTSGRALGTDTQYF

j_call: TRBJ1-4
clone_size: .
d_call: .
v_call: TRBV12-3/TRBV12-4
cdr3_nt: TGTGCCAGCAGACGAGAGACTGAAAAACTGTTTTTT
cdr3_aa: CASRRETEKLFF

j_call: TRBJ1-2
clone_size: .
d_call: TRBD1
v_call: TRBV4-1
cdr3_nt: TGCGCCAGCACCGAAACCCCGGGACAGGGGGGATTTCGCTATGGCTACACCTTC
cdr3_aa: CASTETPGQGGFRYGYTF

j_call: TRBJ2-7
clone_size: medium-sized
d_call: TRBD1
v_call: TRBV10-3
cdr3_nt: TGTGCCATCAGTGAGGGGGGACAGGCCTACGAGCAGTACTTC
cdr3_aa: CAISEGGQAYEQYF

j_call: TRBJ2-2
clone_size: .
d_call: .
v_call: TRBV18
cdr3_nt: TGTGCCAGCTCGCCCACTGAACTGAACACCGGGGAGCTGTTTTTT
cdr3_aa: CASSPTELNTGELFF

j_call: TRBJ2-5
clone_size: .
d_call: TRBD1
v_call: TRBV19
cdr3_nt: TGTGCCAGTAGTCCAGGGACAGGGTGGCAAGAGACCCAGTACTTC
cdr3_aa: CASSPGTGWQETQYF

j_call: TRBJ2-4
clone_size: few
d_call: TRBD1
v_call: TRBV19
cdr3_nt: TGTGCCAGTAGTCTAAGGACAGGGAGTGAAGCCAAAAACATTCAGTACTTC
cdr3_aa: CASSLRTGSEAKNIQYF

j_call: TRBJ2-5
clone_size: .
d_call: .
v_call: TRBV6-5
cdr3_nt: TGTGCCAGCAGTTCGTTCAGTCGTCAGAGGGAAGAGACCCAGTACTTC
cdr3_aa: CASSSFSRQREETQYF

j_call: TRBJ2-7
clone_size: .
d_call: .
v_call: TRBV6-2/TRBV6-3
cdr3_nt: TGTGCCAGCAGTTCTAGGTCGGGGATCTCCTACGAGCAGTACTTC
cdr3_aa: CASSSRSGISYEQYF

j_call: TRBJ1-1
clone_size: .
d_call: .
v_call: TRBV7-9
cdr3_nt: TGTGCCAGCAGCGGACAGACCCGGGTCACTGAAGCTTTCTTT
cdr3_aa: CASSGQTRVTEAFF

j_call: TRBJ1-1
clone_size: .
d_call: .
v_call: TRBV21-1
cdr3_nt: TGTGCCAGTTTCGTTCCGCCGGGGGGGACTGAAGCTTTCTTT
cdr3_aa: CASFVPPGGTEAFF

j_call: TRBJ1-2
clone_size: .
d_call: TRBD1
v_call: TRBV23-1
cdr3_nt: TGCGCCAGCAGTGCGATCCCCGGGACAGGGAACCTACTCTATGGCTACACCTTC
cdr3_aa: CASSAIPGTGNLLYGYTF